The rows below give T cell receptor beta chains drawn from one sample of a study of cytomegalovirus exposure and HLA in healthy donors. The method was immunoSEQ multiplex PCR; TCRdb's version includes in-frame clones alone and lacks a portion of them. The sample table sets out about 170,000 clones. Material for sequencing was PBMCs. These receptors were taken from a woman between 18 and 30 years old in good health and CMV-seropositive. Each CDR3 is given with its conserved first and last residue. A D gene is named only where the DNA matches it firmly.

TRBJ1-2,TRBV4-3,.,CASSQDWGEGVGYTF,TGCGCCAGCAGCCAAGATTGGGGGGAGGGTGTTGGCTACACCTTC
TRBJ2-7,TRBV5-4,TRBD2,CASSLAGLAGGPEQYF,TGTGCCAGCAGCTTGGCAGGACTAGCGGGAGGGCCCGAGCAGTACTTC
TRBJ1-5,TRBV7-7,.,CAPCGENNSNQPQHF,TGTGCCCCGTGCGGGGAGAATAATAGCAATCAGCCCCAGCATTTT
TRBJ2-3,TRBV4-1,TRBD2,CASSQQRAAGGGAGTDTQYF,TGCGCCAGCAGCCAACAGCGGGCGGCGGGCGGGGGGGCCGGTACAGATACGCAGTATTTT
TRBJ1-6,TRBV6-1,.,CASSEVEGRNSPLHF,TGTGCCAGCAGTGAAGTGGAGGGGAGGAATTCACCCCTCCACTTT
TRBJ2-5,TRBV7-5,.,CVRSLATGTGGQETQYF,TGTGTCAGAAGCTTAGCGACCGGGACAGGGGGGCAAGAGACCCAGTACTTC
TRBJ2-7,TRBV5-8,.,CASSLLGRGSEQYF,TGTGCCAGCAGCCTACTGGGGAGGGGGAGCGAGCAGTACTTC
TRBJ1-6,TRBV28,.,CASRRELGNSPLHF,TGTGCCAGCAGGAGGGAGTTGGGTAATTCACCCCTCCACTTT
TRBJ2-7,TRBV9,.,CASSVGIAYEQYF,TGTGCCAGCAGCGTGGGTATAGCCTACGAGCAGTACTTC
TRBJ1-2,TRBV7-2,.,CASSLGVGGPEAKTYGYTF,TGTGCCAGCAGCTTAGGGGTTGGAGGGCCGGAGGCCAAAACCTATGGCTACACCTTC
TRBJ2-1,TRBV4-1,.,CASSHENEQFF,TGCGCCAGCAGCCATGAGAATGAGCAGTTCTTC
TRBJ2-1,TRBV7-9,.,CASSYPTGGSYNEQFF,TGTGCCAGCAGCTACCCAACCGGGGGCTCCTACAATGAGCAGTTCTTC
TRBJ2-1,TRBV2,TRBD2,CASSRLAGGPPYNEQFF,TGTGCCAGCAGCCGACTAGCGGGGGGCCCCCCCTACAATGAGCAGTTCTTC
TRBJ1-4,TRBV19,.,CASSITSGEKLFF,TGTGCCAGTAGTATTACTTCAGGGGAAAAACTGTTTTTT
TRBJ1-2,TRBV5-6,TRBD1,CASSLGTGPFSTF,TGTGCCAGCAGCTTAGGGACAGGGCCATTTTCCACCTTC
TRBJ2-7,TRBV5-8,.,CASSSFRSESSYEQYF,TGTGCCAGCAGCTCTTTTAGGTCGGAGTCCTCCTACGAGCAGTACTTC
TRBJ2-3,TRBV2,TRBD2,CASTPSGGAVMQYF,TGTGCCAGCACGCCTAGCGGGGGGGCGGTGATGCAGTATTTT
TRBJ2-7,TRBV6-1,TRBD2,CASTREAEPDEQYF,TGTGCCAGCACCCGGGAGGCTGAACCAGACGAGCAGTACTTC
TRBJ2-7,TRBV18,.,CASSLAGAYEQYF,TGTGCCAGCTCTCTGGCTGGTGCCTACGAGCAGTACTTC
TRBJ2-1,TRBV5-1,TRBD2,CASSLIAGNNEQFF,TGCGCCAGCAGCCTTATAGCGGGAAACAATGAGCAGTTCTTC
TRBJ2-3,TRBV19,.,CASSFGLRGRRTDTQYF,TGTGCCAGTAGTTTTGGTCTGCGGGGACGCCGCACAGATACGCAGTATTTT
TRBJ1-2,TRBV7-9,.,CASSLREYGYTF,TGTGCCAGCAGCTTAAGAGAATATGGCTACACCTTC
TRBJ2-5,TRBV7-2,TRBD2,CASSLGTSGGARETQYF,TGTGCCAGCAGCTTAGGGACTAGCGGGGGGGCTAGGGAGACCCAGTACTTC
TRBJ2-1,TRBV11-3,TRBD2,CASSPTPRLAGHNEQFF,TGTGCCAGCAGCCCCACCCCCCGACTAGCGGGACACAATGAGCAGTTCTTC
TRBJ2-1,TRBV2,TRBD2,CASTLAGRESYNEQFF,TGTGCCAGCACTCTAGCGGGGCGGGAGTCCTACAATGAGCAGTTCTTC
TRBJ2-5,TRBV27,.,CASKTGGQETQYF,TGTGCCAGCAAGACAGGCGGCCAAGAGACCCAGTACTTC
TRBJ2-7,TRBV10-3,.,CAISEQEGYEQYF,TGTGCCATCAGTGAGCAGGAAGGCTACGAGCAGTACTTC
TRBJ1-2,TRBV5-8,TRBD1,CASSPRTGATTYGYTF,TGTGCCAGCAGCCCCCGGACAGGGGCCACAACATATGGCTACACCTTC
TRBJ1-5,TRBV18,TRBD1,CASSPGTGDQPQHF,TGTGCCAGCTCACCAGGGACAGGGGATCAGCCCCAGCATTTT
TRBJ2-1,TRBV5-6,TRBD2,CASSFGGREQFF,TGTGCCAGCAGCTTCGGGGGGAGGGAGCAGTTCTTC
TRBJ1-5,TRBV4-2,.,CASSQEGGDYQPQHF,TGTGCCAGCAGCCAAGAAGGGGGGGATTATCAGCCCCAGCATTTT